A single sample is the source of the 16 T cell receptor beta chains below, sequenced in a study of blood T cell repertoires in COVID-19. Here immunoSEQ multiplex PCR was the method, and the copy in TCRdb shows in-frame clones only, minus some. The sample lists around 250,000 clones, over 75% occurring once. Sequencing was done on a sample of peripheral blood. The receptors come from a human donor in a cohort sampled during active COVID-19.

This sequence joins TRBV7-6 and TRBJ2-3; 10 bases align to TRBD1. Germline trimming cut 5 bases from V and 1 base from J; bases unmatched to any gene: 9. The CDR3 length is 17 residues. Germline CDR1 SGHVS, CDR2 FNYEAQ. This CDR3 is CASSPRTGGDGTDTQYF. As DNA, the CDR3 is TGTGCCAGCAGCCCGCGGACAGGGGGAGACGGCACAGATACGCAGTATTTT.

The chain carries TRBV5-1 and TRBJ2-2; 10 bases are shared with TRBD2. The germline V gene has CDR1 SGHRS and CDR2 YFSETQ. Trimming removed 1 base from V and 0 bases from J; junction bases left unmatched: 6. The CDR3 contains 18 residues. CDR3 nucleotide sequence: TGCGCCAGCAGCTTGTGGGCTAGCGGGGGACCGAACACCGGGGAGCTGTTTTTT. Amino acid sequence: CASSLWASGGPNTGELFF. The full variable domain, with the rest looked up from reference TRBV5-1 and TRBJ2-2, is KAGVTQTPRYLIKTRGQQVTLSCSPISGHRSVSWYQQTPGQGLQFLFEYFSETQRNKGNFPGRFSGRQFSNSRSEMNVSTLELGDSALYLCASSLWASGGPNTGELFFGEGSRLTVL.

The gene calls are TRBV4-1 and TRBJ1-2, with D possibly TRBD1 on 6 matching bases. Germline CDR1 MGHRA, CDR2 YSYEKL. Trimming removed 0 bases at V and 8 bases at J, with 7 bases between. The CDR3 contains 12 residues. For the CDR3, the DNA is TGCGCCAGCAGCCAAGAGACAGGAGGCTACACCTTC. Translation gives CASSQETGGYTF.

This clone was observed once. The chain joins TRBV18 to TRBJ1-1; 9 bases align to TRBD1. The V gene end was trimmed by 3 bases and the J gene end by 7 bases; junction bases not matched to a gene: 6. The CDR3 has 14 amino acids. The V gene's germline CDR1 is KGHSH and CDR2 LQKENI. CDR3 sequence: CASSPTDRGFEAFF. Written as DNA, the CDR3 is TGTGCCAGCTCACCTACCGACAGGGGGTTTGAAGCTTTCTTT.

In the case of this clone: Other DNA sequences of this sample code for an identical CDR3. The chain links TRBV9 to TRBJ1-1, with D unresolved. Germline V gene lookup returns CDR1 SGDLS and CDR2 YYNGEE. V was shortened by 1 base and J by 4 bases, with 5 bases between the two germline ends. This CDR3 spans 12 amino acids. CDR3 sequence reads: CASSVSGTEAFF. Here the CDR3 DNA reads TGTGCCAGCAGCGTATCAGGCACTGAAGCTTTCTTT.

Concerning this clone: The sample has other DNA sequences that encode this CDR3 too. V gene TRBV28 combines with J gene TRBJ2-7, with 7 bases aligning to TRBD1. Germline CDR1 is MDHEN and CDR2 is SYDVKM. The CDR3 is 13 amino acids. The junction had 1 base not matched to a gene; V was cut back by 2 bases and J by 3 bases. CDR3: CASSLRQGYEQYF. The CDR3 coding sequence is TGTGCCAGCAGTTTACGACAGGGCTACGAGCAGTACTTC.

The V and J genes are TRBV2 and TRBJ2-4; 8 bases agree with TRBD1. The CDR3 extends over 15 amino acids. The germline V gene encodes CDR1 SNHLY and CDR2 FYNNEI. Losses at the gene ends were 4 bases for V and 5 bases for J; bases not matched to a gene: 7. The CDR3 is CASSARQGRENIQYF. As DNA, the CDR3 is TGTGCCAGCAGTGCCCGACAGGGGCGAGAAAACATTCAGTACTTC.

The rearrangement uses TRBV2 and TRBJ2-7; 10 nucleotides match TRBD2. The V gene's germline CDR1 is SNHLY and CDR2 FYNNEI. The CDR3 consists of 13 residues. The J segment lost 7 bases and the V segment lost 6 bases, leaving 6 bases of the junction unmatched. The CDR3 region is CASRIAGGWEQYF. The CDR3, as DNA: TGTGCCAGCAGAATAGCGGGAGGCTGGGAGCAGTACTTC.

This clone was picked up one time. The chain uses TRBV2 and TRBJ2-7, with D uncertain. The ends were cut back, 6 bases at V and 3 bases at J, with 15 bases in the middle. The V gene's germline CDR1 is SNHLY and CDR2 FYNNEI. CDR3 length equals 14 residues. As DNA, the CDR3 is TGTGCCAGCAGCACTCTGACTCTTTTCTACGAGCAGTACTTC. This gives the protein CASSTLTLFYEQYF.

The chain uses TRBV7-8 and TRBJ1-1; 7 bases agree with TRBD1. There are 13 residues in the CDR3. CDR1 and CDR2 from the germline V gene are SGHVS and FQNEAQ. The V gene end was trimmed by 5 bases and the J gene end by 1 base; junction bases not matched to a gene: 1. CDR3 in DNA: TGTGCCAGCAGCCGGGACAGGAACACTGAAGCTTTCTTT. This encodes CASSRDRNTEAFF.

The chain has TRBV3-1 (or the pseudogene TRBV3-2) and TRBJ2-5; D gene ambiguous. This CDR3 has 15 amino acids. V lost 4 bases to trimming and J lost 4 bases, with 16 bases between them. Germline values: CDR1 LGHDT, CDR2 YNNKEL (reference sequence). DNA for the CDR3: TGTGCCAGCAGCCCGTCACTAAAGTCCCGAGAGACCCAGTACTTC. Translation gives CASSPSLKSRETQYF.

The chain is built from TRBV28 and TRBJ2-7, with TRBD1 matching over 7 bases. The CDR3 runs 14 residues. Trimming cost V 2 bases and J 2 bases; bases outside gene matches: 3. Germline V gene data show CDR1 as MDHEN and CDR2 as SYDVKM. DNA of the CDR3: TGTGCCAGCAGTTTACAACAGGGGACCTACGAGCAGTACTTC. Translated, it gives CASSLQQGTYEQYF.

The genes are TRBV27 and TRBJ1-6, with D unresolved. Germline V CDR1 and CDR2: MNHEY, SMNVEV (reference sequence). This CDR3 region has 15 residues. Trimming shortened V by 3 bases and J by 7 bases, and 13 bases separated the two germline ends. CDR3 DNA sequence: TGTGCCAGCAGTTTGATGGGCGCGGGCAATTCACCCCTCCACTTT. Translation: CASSLMGAGNSPLHF.

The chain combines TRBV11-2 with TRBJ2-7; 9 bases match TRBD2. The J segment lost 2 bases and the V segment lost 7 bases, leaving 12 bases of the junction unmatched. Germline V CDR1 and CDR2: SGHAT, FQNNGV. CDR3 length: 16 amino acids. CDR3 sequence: CASTQRRASGAYEQYF. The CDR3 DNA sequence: TGTGCCAGCACCCAAAGACGGGCTAGCGGGGCCTACGAGCAGTACTTC.

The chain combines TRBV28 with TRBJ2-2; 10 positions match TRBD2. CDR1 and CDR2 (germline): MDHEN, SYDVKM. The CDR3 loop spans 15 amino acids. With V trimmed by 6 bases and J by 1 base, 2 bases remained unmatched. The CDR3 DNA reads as TGTGCCAGCAGATTAGCGGGAGGGAACACCGGGGAGCTGTTTTTT. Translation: CASRLAGGNTGELFF.

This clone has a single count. CDR3 loop: CASSYGIGRGGQFF. DNA of the CDR3: TGTGCCAGCAGTTACGGAATCGGGCGAGGGGGGCAGTTCTTC. The rearrangement joins TRBV6-2 or TRBV6-3 to TRBJ2-1; D perhaps matches TRBD1 (6 bases). V dropped 2 bases and J dropped 12 bases, with 17 bases sitting between them. The V gene's germline CDR1 is MNHEY and CDR2 SVGEGT. There are 14 residues in the CDR3.